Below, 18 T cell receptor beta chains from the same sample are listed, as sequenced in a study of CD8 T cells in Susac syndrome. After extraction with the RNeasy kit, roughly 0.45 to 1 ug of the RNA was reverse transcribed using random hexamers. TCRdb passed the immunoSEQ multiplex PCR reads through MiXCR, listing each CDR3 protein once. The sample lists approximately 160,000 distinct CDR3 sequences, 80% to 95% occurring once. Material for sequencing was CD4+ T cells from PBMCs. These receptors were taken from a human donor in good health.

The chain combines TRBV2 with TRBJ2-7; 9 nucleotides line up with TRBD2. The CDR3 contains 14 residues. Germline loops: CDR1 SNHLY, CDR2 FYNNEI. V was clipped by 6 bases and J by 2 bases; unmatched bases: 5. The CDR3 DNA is TGTGCCAGCAGATCAGCGGGGGGCCCCTACGAGCAGTACTTC. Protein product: CASRSAGGPYEQYF.

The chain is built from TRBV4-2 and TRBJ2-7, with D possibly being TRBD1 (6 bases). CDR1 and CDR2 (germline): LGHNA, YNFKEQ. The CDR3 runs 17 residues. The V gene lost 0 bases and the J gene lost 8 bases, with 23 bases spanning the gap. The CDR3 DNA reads TGTGCCAGCAGCCAAGATCGGCGGAACAGGGATTCGTCCCAGCAGTACTTC. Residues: CASSQDRRNRDSSQQYF.

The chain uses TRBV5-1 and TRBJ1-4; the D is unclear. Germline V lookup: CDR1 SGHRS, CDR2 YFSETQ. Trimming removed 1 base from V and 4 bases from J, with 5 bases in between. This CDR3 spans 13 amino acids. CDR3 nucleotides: TGCGCCAGCAGCTTGACTGGTAATGAAAAACTGTTTTTT. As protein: CASSLTGNEKLFF.

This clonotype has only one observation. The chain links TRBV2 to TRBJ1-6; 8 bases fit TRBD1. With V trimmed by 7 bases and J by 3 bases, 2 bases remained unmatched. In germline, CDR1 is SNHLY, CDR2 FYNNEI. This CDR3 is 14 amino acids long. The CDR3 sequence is CASIQGGYNSPLHF. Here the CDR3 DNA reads TGTGCCAGCATACAGGGGGGCTATAATTCACCCCTCCACTTT.

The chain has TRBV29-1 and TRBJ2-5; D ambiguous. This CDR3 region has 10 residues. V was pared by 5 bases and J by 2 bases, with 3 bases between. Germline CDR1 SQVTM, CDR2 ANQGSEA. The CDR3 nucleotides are TGCAGCGTTCGACAAGAGACCCAGTACTTC. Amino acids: CSVRQETQYF.

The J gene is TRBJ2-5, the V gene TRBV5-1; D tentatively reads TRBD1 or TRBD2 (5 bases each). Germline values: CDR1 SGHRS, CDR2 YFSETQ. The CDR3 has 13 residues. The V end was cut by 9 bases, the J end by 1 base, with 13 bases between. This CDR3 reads CATAGDPQETQYF. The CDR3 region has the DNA TGCGCCACCGCCGGGGACCCCCAAGAGACCCAGTACTTC.

Here the CDR3 reads CASSLGGGGSSSYEQYF. In DNA, the CDR3 is TGCGCCAGCAGCTTGGGTGGAGGAGGGTCAAGCTCCTACGAGCAGTACTTC. The V gene is TRBV5-1, the J gene TRBJ2-7; perhaps TRBD2 as D (6 bases). V lost 0 bases and J lost 0, with 16 bases in between. The CDR3 is made up of 17 amino acids. Per germline, CDR1 SGHRS and CDR2 YFSETQ.

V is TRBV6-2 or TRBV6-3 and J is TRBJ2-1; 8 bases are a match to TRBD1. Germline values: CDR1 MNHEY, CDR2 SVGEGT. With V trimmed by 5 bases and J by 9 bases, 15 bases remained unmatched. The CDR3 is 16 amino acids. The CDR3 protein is CASSPYRGAPAGEQFF. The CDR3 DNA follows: TGTGCCAGCAGTCCCTACAGGGGGGCCCCAGCGGGTGAGCAGTTCTTC.

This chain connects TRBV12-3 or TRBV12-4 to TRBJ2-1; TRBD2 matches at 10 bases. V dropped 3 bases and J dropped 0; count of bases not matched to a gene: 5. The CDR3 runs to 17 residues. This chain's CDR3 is CASSFASGGASYNEQFF. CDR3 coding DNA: TGTGCCAGCAGTTTCGCTAGCGGGGGAGCCTCCTACAATGAGCAGTTCTTC.

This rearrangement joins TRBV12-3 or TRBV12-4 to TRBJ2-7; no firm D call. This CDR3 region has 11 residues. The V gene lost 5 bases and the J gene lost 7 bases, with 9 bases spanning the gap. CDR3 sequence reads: CASSDPGEQYF. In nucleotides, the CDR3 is TGTGCCAGCAGTGATCCCGGGGAGCAGTACTTC.

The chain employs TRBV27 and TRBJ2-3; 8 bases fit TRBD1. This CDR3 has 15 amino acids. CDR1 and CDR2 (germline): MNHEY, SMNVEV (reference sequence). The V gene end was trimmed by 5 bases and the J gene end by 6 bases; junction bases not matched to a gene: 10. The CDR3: CASSPRDRPRDTQYF. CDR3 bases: TGTGCCAGCAGTCCGCGGGACAGGCCTCGGGATACGCAGTATTTT.

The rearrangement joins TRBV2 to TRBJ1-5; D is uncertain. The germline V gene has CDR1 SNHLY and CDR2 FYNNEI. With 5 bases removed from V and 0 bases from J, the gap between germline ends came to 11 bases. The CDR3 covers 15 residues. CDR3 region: CASSPRTDSNQPQHF. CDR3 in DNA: TGTGCCAGCAGTCCCAGGACGGATAGCAATCAGCCCCAGCATTTT.

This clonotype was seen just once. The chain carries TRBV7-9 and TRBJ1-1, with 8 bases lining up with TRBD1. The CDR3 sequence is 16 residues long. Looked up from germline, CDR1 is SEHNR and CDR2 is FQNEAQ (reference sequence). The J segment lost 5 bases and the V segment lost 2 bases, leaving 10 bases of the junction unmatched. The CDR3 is CASSLSQTGASTEAFF. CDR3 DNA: TGTGCCAGCAGCTTATCCCAGACAGGGGCTAGTACTGAAGCTTTCTTT. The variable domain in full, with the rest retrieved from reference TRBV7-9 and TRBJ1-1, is DTGVSQNPRHKITKRGQNVTFRCDPISEHNRLYWYRQTLGQGPEFLTYFQNEAQLEKSRLLSDRFSAERPKGSFSTLEIQRTEQGDSAMYLCASSLSQTGASTEAFFGQGTRLTVV.

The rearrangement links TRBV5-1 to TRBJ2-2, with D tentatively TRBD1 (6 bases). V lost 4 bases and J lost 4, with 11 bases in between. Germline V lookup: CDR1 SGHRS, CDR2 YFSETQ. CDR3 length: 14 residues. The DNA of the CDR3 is TGCGCCAGCAGCCACGGACAGCCCACCGGGGAGCTGTTTTTT. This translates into CASSHGQPTGELFF.

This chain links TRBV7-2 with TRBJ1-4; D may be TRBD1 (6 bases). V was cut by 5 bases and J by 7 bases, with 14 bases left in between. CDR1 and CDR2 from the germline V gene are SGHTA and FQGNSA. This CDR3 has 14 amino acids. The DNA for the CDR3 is TGTGCCAGCAGCCTGACAGGCGGGAGTGAAAAACTGTTTTTT. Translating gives CASSLTGGSEKLFF.

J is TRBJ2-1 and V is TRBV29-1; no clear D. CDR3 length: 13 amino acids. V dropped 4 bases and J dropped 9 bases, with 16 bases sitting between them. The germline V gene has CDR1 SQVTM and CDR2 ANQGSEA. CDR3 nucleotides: TGCAGCGTTGGGGGAACCTTATTGCGTGAGCAGTTCTTC. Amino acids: CSVGGTLLREQFF.

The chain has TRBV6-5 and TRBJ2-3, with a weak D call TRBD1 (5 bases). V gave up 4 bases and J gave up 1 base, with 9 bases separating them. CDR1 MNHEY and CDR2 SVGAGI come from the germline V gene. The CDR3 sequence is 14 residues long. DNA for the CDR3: TGTGCCAGCAGTTCCCTGACAGGCACAGATACGCAGTATTTT. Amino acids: CASSSLTGTDTQYF.

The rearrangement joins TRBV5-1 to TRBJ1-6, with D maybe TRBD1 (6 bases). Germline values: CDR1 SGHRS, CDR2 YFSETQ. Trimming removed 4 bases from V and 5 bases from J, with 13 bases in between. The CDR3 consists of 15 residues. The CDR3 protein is CASSPQGPDNSPLHF. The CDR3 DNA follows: TGCGCCAGCAGCCCACAGGGACCGGATAATTCACCCCTCCACTTT.